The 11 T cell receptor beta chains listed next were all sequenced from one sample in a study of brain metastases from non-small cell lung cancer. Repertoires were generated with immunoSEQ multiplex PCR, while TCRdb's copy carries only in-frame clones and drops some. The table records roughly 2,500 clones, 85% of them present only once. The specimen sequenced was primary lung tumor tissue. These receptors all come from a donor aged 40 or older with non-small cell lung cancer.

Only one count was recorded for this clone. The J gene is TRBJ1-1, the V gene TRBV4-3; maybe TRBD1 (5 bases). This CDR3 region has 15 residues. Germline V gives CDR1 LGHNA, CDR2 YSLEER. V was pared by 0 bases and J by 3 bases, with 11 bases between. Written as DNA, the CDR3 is TGCGCCAGCAGCCAAGATAACTGGGGGGACACTGAAGCTTTCTTT. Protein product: CASSQDNWGDTEAFF.

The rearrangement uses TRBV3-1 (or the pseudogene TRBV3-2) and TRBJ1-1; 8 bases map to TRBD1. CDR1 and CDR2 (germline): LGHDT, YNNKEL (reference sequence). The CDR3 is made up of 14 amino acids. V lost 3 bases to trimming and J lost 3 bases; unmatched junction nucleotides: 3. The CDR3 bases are TGTGCCAGCAGCCATACAGGGGGGGACACTGAAGCTTTCTTT. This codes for CASSHTGGDTEAFF.

The chain's CDR3 is CASSLAGQSEKLFF. As DNA, the CDR3 is TGTGCCAGCAGCTTAGCGGGACAGTCTGAAAAACTGTTTTTT. This rearrangement joins TRBV7-9 to TRBJ1-4, with 7 bases aligning to TRBD1. The CDR3 has 14 amino acids. The V segment lost 0 bases and the J segment 7 bases; nucleotides outside the gene matches: 2. Germline V gene sequence: CDR1 SEHNR, CDR2 FQNEAQ (reference sequence).

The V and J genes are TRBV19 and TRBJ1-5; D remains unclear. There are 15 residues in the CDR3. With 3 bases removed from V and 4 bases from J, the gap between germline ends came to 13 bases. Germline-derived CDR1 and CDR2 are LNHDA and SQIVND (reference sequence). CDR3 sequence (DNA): TGTGCCAGTAGTATTGAGGGATGGGATAATCAGCCCCAGCATTTT. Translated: CASSIEGWDNQPQHF.

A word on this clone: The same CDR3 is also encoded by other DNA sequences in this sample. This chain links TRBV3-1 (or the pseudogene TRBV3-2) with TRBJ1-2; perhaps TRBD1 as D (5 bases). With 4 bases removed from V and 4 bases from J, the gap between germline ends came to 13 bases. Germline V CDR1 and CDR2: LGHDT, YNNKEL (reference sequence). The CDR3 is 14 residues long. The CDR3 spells CASSRVRDGYGYTF. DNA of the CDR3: TGTGCCAGCAGCCGGGTGCGGGACGGCTATGGCTACACCTTC.

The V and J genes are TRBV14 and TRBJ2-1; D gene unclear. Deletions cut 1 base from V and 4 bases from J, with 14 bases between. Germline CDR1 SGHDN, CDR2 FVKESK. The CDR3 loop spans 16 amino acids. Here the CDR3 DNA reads TGTGCCAGCAGCCAAGCTGTAGCTTCGGCTTACAATGAGCAGTTCTTC. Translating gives CASSQAVASAYNEQFF.

The CDR3 DNA follows: TGTGCCAGCAGCCAAAGGGGAGGGGAGACCCAGTACTTC. Protein: CASSQRGGETQYF. The J gene is TRBJ2-5, the V gene TRBV3-1 (or the pseudogene TRBV3-2); 7 nucleotides line up with TRBD2. The V gene end was trimmed by 2 bases and the J gene end by 5 bases; junction bases not matched to a gene: 2. Germline V gene sequence: CDR1 LGHDT, CDR2 YNNKEL (reference sequence). This CDR3 is 13 amino acids long.

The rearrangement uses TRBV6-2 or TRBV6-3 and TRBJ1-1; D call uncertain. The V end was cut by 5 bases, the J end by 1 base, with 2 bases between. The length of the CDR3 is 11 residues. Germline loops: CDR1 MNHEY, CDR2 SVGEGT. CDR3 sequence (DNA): TGTGCCAGCAGTCGGAACACTGAAGCTTTCTTT. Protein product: CASSRNTEAFF.

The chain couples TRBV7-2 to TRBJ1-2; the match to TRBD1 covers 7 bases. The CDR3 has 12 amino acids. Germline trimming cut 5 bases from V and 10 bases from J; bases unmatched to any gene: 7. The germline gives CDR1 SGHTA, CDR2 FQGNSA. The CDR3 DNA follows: TGTGCCAGCAGCCCGGGACAGCGTGACTACACCTTC. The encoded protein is CASSPGQRDYTF. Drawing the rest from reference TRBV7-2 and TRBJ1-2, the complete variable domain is GAGVSQSPSNKVTEKGKDVELRCDPISGHTALYWYRQSLGQGLEFLIYFQGNSAPDKSGLPSDRFSAERTGGSVSTLTIQRTQQEDSAVYLCASSPGQRDYTFGSGTRLTVV.

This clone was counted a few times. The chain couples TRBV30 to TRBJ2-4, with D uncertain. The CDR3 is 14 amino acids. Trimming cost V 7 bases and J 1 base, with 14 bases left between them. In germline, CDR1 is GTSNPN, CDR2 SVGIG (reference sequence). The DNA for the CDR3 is TGTGCCTCCGAAGATTCTACCGCCAAAAACATTCAGTACTTC. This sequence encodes CASEDSTAKNIQYF.

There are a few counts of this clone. The CDR3 loop reads CASSFTGGAGKLFF. The CDR3 DNA reads as TGTGCCAGCAGTTTTACAGGGGGCGCGGGAAAACTGTTTTTT. The chain has TRBV28 and TRBJ1-4; TRBD1 matches 9 bases. V was pared by 3 bases and J by 10 bases, with 6 bases of the junction left unmatched. Germline V gene data show CDR1 as MDHEN and CDR2 as SYDVKM. The CDR3 covers 14 residues.